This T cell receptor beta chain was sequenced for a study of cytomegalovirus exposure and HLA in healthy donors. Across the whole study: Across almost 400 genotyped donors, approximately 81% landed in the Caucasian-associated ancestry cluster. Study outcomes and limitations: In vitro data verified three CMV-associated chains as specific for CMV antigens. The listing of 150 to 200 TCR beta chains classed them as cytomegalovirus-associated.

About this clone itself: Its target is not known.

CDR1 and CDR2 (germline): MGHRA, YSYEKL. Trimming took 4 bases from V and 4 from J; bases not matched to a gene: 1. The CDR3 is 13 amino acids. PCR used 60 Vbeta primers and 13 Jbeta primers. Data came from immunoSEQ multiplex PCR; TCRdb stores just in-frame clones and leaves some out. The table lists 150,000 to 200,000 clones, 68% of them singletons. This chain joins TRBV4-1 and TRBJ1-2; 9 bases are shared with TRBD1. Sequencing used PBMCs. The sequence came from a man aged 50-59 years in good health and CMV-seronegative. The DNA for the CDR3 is TGCGCCAGCAGCCCGGGACAGGGCTATGGCTACACCTTC. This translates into CASSPGQGYGYTF.